This T cell receptor (beta chain) was recovered during a study of human versus mouse CDR3 diversity and MHC coevolution (dated by TCRdb to the late 2010s). As for the study more broadly: The immunoSEQ assay was reported to detect one in 200,000 T cells and to minimize multiplex PCR amplification bias. Across the mouse and human samples, each sample yielded between about 0.6 x 10^7 and 1.7 x 10^7 valid reads. Human naive CD4 T cell repertoires were used as a reference for TCR selection on multiple MHC II alleles and were compared with human-TCR-locus transgenic mice carrying single MHC II. The human cohort comprised three healthy volunteer blood donors, one aged 30 to 40, one aged 40 to 50 and one aged 60 to 69 at collection. The paper's findings and limits, for the study overall: Because human T cells were selected on six MHC II alleles, repertoire diversity was not considered directly comparable between humans and mice. On average, humans had more CDR3 deletions and insertions than mice, indicating greater exonuclease and TdT activity. The largest TCR beta repertoire according to iCHAO1 estimates belonged to humans, at some 1.5 million clonotypes, a result attributed likely to selection by multiple MHC II molecules. The lowest clonal inequality scores among all compared groups were observed in most of the three human donors.

The QIAGEN blood and tissue kit was used to extract genomic DNA from sorted cells, and the DNA was quantified on a NanoDrop 1000. TCR alpha and beta chains were deep sequenced and quantified on the immunoSEQ platform using multiplex PCR of genomic DNA. As for the original processing: Annotation of the TCR sequences relied on IMGT gene and region definitions. As a stand-in for the preselection repertoire, out-of-frame rearrangements were used and set against in-frame clonotypes. The iCHAO1 estimator provided with the immunoSEQ platform was used to estimate repertoire size. Clonal inequality was measured with a Gini index on in-frame amino acid clonotypes, based on the Lorenz curve. The intersect function of the R package tcR was used to count shared clonotypes, and the Jaccard index was used to score similarity. Principal component analysis of V, J and V-J usage frequencies was run with the R prcomp function without normalization. The table was pulled from immuneACCESS by TCRdb, which kept in-frame rearrangements only. Such tables lose some clones; where checked, under half of the loss comes from unresolved V genes, and the rest has no known cause. V, J and clone size derive from that table, while D and trimming were established from the DNA sequence. For this sample there are more than 55,000 clones; roughly 93% appear just once. Around 18% of the sample is held by the ten biggest clonotypes.

Points on this clone: Its cognate antigen has yet to be identified. No base quality information exists; no much larger clone differs at one position.

Fluorescence-activated cell sorting was used to pull naive CD4 T cells, meaning cells that were CD45RO-negative and CD62L-positive, out of the PBMCs. From each donor, 45 to 55 ml of fresh peripheral blood was taken, and Ficoll density centrifugation was then used to isolate PBMCs. All samples were sorted on a FACSAria III instrument and reached purity above 90%. For this chain, trimming is 7 bases at the V end and 8 bases at the J end, and the number of junction bases without a gene match is 14. The germline V gene yields MDHEN for CDR1 and SYDVKM for CDR2. Reading from cysteine to phenylalanine, the CDR3 counts 16 amino acids. The read is trimmed to its CDR3 DNA, 48 bases read in frame from base 1.

This receptor was taken from a person in their sixties in good health. Sequenced sample: naive CD4+ T cells from blood. This specimen's cell subset or site label, per the study, means: CD45RO-negative CD62L-positive naive CD4 T cells. The chain is assembled from TRBV28 and TRBJ2-1, with 10 central nucleotides matching TRBD1. Here the CDR3 is given as CASIYSRDRGIHEQFF. The bases are TGTGCCAGCATCTACTCCCGGGACAGGGGTATCCATGAGCAGTTCTTC.